Only a few counts were recorded for the clone carrying this T cell receptor (beta chain). Its target is unknown. cDNA libraries for TCR alpha and TCR beta, carrying sample barcodes and UMIs, came from 5'RACE with constant-segment primers. TCRdb re-derived calls from the 5' RACE reads in MiXCR, one entry per CDR3 protein. The sample has approximately 150,000 distinct CDR3 sequences; 10% to 15% are singletons. The data belong to a study of T-cell memory formation after mild COVID-19. About the study: TCR clusters were mostly confined to one donor each. Broader study findings: Detection of some responders pre-infection suggested pre-existing cross-reactive memory T cells participated.

V lost 7 bases, J lost 1 base, and 10 bases lay in between. The CDR3 contains 13 residues. The material sequenced was PBMCs or a T cell subset sorted from them (not recorded which). The receptor was isolated from a young man who had mild COVID-19 (a few samples of this study predate the infection). Cell type and time point are not known. This rearrangement joins TRBV12-3 or TRBV12-4 to TRBJ1-1; maybe TRBD1 (6 bases). The CDR3 loop reads CASILQGNTEAFF. CDR3 nucleotide sequence: TGTGCCAGCATCCTACAGGGGAACACTGAAGCTTTCTTT.